This T cell receptor beta chain was recovered during a study of identical twins. As concerns this clonotype: Antigen: not known.

Study-wide results and limits: Twin sharing of out-of-frame TCR alpha was underestimated by models in monozygotic pairs. Compared with unrelated sharing, twin-shared out-of-frame alpha sequences had more low-probability sequences. Clonotypes of the beta chain that were abundant in cord blood carried fewer insertions (memory repertoires showed none).

Using its own MiXCR run on the 5' RACE reads, TCRdb lists one record per CDR3 protein. Found here are more than 650,000 distinct CDR3 sequences, over 5% of them singletons; the top ten hold about 2%. The CDR3 runs to 17 residues. The germline V gene encodes CDR1 LGHNA and CDR2 YSLEER. V lost 2 bases, J lost 1 base, and 12 bases lay in between. The specimen sequenced was naive T cells sorted from blood. V and J are TRBV4-3 and TRBJ2-6; D gene unclear. The receptor was derived from a man younger than 30 in good health. The CDR3 coding sequence is TGCGCCAGCAGCCAAATCACGGACCTGTCTGGGGCCAACGTCCTGACTTTC. Translation: CASSQITDLSGANVLTF.